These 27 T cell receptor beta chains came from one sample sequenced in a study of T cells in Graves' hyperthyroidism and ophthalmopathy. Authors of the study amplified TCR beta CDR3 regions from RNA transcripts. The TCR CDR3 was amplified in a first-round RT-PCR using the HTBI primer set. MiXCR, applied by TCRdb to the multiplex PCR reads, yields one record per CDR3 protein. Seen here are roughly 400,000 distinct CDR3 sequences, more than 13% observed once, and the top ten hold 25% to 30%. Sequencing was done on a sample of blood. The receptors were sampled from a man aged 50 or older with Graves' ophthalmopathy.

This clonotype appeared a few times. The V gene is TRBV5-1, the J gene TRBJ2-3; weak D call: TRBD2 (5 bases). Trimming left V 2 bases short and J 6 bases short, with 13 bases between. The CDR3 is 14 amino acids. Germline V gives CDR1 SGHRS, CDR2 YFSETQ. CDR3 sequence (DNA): TGCGCCAGCAGCTTCCGGGATACGACGGATACGCAGTATTTT. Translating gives CASSFRDTTDTQYF.

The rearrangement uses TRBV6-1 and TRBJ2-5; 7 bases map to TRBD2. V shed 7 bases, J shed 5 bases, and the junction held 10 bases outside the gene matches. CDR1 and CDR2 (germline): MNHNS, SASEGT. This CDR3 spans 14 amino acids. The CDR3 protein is CASKGLVLAETQYF. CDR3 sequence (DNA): TGTGCCAGCAAAGGTTTGGTACTAGCGGAGACCCAGTACTTC.

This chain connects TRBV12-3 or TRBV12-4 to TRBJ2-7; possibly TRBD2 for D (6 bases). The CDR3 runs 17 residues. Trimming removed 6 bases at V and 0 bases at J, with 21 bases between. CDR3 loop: CASSAPRDSRDSYEQYF. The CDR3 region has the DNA TGTGCCAGCAGCGCCCCCAGGGACTCCCGGGACTCCTACGAGCAGTACTTC.

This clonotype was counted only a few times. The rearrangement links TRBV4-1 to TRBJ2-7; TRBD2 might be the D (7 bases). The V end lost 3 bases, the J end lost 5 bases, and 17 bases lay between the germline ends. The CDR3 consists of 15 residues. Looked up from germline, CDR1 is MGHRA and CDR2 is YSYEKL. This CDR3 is CASSHPARGANEQYF. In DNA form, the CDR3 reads TGCGCCAGCAGCCACCCCGCCCGGGGGGCCAACGAGCAGTACTTC.

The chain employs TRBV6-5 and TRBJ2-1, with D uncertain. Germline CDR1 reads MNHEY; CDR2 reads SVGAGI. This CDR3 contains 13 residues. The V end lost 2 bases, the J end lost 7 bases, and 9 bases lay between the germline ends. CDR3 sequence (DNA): TGTGCCAGCAGTTACGAGGTAGCTAATGAGCAGTTCTTC. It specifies CASSYEVANEQFF.

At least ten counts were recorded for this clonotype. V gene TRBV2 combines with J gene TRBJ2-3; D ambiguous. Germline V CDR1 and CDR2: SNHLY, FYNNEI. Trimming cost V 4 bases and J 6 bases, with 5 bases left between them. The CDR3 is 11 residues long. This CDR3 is CASSGGDTQYF. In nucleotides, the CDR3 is TGTGCCAGCAGTGGTGGGGATACGCAGTATTTT.

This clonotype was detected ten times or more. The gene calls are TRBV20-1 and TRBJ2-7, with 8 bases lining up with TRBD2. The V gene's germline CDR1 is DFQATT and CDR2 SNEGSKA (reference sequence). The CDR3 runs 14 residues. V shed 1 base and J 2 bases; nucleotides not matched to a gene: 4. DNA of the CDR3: TGCAGTGCTAGAGGGACTAGCACAACCTACGAGCAGTACTTC. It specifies CSARGTSTTYEQYF.

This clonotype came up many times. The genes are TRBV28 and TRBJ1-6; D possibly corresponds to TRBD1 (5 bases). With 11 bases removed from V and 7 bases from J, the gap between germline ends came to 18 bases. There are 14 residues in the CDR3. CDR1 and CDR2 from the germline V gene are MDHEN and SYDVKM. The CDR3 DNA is TGTGCCTCCACTTCCGGGACCCTCAATTCACCCCTCCACTTT. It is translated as CASTSGTLNSPLHF.

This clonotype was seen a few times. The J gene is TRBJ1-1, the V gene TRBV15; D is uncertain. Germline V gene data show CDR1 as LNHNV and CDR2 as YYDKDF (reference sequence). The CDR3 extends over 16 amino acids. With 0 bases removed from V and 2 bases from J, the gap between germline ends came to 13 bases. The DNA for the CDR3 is TGTGCCACCAGCAGAGATCTTTTGGGAGGTAACACTGAAGCTTTCTTT. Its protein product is CATSRDLLGGNTEAFF.

The CDR3 spells CASSPRPGGGETQYF. The CDR3 DNA reads as TGTGCCAGCAGCCCCCGCCCAGGAGGGGGTGAGACCCAGTACTTC. This chain joins TRBV7-9 and TRBJ2-5; D tentatively reads TRBD1 or TRBD2 (6 bases each). Trimming left V 5 bases short and J 5 bases short, with 18 bases between. Germline assignment: CDR1 SEHNR and CDR2 FQNEAQ (reference sequence). The CDR3 length is 15 residues.

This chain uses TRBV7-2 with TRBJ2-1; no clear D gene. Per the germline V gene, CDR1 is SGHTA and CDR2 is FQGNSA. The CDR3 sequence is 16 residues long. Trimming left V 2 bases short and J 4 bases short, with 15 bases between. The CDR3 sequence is CASSLKTDHSYNEQFF. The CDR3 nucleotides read TGTGCCAGCAGCTTAAAAACAGATCATTCGTACAATGAGCAGTTCTTC. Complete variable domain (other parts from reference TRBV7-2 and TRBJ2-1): GAGVSQSPSNKVTEKGKDVELRCDPISGHTALYWYRQSLGQGLEFLIYFQGNSAPDKSGLPSDRFSAERTGGSVSTLTIQRTQQEDSAVYLCASSLKTDHSYNEQFFGPGTRLTVL.

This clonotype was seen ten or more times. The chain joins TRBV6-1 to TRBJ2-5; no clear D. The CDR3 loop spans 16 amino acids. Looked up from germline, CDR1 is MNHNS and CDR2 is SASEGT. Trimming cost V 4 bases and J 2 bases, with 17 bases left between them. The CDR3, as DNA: TGTGCCAGCAGTGTCTTTTTGATAGACCCTCAAGAGACCCAGTACTTC. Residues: CASSVFLIDPQETQYF.

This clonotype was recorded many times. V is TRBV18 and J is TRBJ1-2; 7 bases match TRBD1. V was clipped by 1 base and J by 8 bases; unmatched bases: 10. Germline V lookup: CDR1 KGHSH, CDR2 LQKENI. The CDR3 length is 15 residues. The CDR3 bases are TGTGCCAGCTCACCACTCGTAGGGGGCTCCATGGGCTACACCTTC. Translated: CASSPLVGGSMGYTF.

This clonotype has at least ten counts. CDR3 coding DNA: TGTGCCAGCAGACGGGACAGGGGTCTTGTGAACATTCAGTACTTC. Amino acid sequence: CASRRDRGLVNIQYF. The V and J genes are TRBV27 and TRBJ2-4; 10 bases map to TRBD1. Germline CDR1 is MNHEY and CDR2 is SMNVEV (reference sequence). The CDR3 contains 15 residues. V gave up 6 bases and J gave up 7 bases; unmatched junction bases: 9.

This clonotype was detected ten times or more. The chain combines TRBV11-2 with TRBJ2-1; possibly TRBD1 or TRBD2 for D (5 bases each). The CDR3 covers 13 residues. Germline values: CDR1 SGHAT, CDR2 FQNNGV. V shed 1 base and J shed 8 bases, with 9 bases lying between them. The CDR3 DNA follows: TGTGCCAGCAGCTTAGGAAGGGACGATGAGCAGTTCTTC. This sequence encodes CASSLGRDDEQFF.

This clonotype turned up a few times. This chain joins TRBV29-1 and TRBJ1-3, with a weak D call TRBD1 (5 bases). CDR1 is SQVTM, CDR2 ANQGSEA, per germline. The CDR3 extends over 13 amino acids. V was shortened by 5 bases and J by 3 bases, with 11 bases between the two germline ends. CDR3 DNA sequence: TGCAGCGTTCGGGCCGGGGGTGGAAACACCATATATTTT. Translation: CSVRAGGGNTIYF.

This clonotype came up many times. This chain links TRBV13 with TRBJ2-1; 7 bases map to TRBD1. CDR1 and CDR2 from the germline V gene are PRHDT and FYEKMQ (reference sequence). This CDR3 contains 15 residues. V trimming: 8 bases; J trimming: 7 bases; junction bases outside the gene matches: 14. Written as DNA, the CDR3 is TGTGCCAGCTCGCTTGGGCAATTACAGGGGAATGAGCAGTTCTTC. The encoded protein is CASSLGQLQGNEQFF.

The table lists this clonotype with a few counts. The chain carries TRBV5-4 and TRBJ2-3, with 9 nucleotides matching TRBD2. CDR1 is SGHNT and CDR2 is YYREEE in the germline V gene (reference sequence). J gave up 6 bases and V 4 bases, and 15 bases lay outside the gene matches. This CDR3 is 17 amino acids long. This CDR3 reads CASSRYTSGPRGDTQYF. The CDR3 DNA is TGTGCCAGCAGCCGATACACTAGCGGGCCCAGGGGGGATACGCAGTATTTT.

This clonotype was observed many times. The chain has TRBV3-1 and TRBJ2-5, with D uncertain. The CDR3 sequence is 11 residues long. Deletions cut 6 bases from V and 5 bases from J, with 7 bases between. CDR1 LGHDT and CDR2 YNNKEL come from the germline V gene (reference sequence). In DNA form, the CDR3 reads TGTGCCAGCAGTCAAAGTGAGACCCAGTACTTC. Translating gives CASSQSETQYF.

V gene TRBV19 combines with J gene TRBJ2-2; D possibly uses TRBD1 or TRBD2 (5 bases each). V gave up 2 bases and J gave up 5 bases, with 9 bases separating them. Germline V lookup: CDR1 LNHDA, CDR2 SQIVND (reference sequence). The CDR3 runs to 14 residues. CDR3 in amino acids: CASSIQGATGELFF. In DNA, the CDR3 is TGTGCCAGTAGTATACAGGGAGCAACCGGGGAGCTGTTTTTT.

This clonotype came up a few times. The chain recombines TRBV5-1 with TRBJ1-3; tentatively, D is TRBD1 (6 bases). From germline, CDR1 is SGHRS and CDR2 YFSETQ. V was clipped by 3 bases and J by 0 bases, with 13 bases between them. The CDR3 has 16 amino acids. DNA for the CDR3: TGCGCCAGCAGCTCGGGGGGCCCGAGCTCTGGAAACACCATATATTTT. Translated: CASSSGGPSSGNTIYF.

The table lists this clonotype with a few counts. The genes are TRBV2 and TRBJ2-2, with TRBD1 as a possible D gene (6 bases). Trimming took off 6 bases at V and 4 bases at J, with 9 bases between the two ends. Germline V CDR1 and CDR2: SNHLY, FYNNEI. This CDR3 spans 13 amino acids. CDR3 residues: CASRGAATGELFF. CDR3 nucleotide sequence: TGTGCCAGCAGGGGGGCGGCCACCGGGGAGCTGTTTTTT.

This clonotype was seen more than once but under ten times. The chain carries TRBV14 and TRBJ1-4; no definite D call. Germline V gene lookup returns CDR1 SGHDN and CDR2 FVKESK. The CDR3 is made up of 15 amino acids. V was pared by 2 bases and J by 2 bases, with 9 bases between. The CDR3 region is CASSQPRLTNEKLFF. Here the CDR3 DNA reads TGTGCCAGCAGCCAACCGCGACTTACTAATGAAAAACTGTTTTTT.

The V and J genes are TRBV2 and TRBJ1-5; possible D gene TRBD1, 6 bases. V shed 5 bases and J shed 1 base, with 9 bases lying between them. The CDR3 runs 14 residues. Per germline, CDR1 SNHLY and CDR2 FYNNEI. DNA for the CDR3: TGTGCCAGCAGTTCTAGGGGGAGCAATCAGCCCCAGCATTTT. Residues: CASSSRGSNQPQHF.

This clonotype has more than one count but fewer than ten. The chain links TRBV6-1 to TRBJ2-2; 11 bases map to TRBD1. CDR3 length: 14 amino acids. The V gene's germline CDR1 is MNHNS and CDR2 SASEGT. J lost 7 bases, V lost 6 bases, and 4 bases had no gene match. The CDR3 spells CASRGQGANGELFF. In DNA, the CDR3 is TGTGCCAGCAGAGGACAGGGGGCGAACGGGGAGCTGTTTTTT.

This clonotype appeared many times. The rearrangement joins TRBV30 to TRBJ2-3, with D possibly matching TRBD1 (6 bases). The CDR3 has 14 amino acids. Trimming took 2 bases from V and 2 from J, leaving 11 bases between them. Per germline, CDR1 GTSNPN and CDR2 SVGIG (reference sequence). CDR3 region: CAWSRDTNTDTQYF. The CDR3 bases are TGTGCCTGGAGTCGGGACACGAACACAGATACGCAGTATTTT.

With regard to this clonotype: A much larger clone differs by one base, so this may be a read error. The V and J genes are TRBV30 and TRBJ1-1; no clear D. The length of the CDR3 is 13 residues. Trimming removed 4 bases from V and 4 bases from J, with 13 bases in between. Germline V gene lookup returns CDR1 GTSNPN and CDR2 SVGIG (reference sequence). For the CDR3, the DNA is TGTGCCTGGAATGCCCGACTATTCACTGAAGCTTTCTTT. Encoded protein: CAWNARLFTEAFF. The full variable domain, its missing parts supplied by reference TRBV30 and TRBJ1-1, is SQTIHQWPATLVQPVGSPLSLECTVEGTSNPNLYWYRQAAGRGLQLLFYSVGIGQISSEVPQNLSASRPQDRQFILSSKKLLLSDSGFYLCAWNARLFTEAFFGQGTRLTVV.